What follows describes a single T cell receptor beta chain. These data originate in a study of T cells in tuberculosis. Sorting used thawed, overnight-rested PBMC stained with anti-CD3, a viability dye and GMM-loaded CD1B tetramer. The lipid loaded on the CD1B tetramers was C32 glucose monomycolate from Rhodococcus equi. Clones were read by immunoSEQ multiplex PCR, and TCRdb kept only the in-frame ones, dropping some. The table has tens of thousands of clones, just over 90% seen once. Sequencing was done on a sample of CD1b-GMM tetramer-negative cells sorted from PBMCs. This receptor was identified in an adult woman with latent tuberculosis.

The CDR3 spells CASTKSGVAYEQYF. The DNA of the CDR3 is TGTGCCAGCACTAAATCGGGGGTAGCCTACGAGCAGTACTTC. The chain has TRBV6-6 and TRBJ2-7, with D tentatively TRBD2 (6 bases). The CDR3 length is 14 residues. V was shortened by 7 bases and J by 2 bases, with 15 bases between the two germline ends. Germline V gene data show CDR1 as MNHNY and CDR2 as SVGAGI (reference sequence).